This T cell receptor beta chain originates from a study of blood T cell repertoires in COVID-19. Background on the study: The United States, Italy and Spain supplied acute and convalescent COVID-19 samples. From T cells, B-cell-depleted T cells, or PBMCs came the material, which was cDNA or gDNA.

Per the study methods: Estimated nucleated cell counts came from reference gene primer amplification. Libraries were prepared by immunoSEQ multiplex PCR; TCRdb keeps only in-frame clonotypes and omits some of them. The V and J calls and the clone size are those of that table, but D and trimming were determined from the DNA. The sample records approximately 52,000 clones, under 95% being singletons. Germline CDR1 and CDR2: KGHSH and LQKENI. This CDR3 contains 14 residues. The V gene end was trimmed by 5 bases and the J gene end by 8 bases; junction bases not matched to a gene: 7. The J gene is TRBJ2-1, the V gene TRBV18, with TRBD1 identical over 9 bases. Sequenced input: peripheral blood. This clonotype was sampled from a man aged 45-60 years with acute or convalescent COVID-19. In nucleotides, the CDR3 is TGTGCCAGCTCATCGAGACAGGGGGGTGATGAGCAGTTCTTC. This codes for CASSSRQGGDEQFF.